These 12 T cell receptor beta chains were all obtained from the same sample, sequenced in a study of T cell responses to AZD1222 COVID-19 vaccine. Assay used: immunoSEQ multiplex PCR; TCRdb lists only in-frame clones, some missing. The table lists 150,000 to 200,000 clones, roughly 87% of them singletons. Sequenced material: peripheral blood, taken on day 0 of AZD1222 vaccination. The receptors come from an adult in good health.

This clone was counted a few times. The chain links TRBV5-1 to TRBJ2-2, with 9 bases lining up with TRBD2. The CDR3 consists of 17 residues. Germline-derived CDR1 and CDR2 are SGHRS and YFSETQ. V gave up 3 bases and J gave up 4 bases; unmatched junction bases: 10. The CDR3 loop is CASSSSIAGAFTGELFF. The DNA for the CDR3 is TGCGCCAGCAGCTCTTCCATAGCGGGAGCGTTCACCGGGGAGCTGTTTTTT.

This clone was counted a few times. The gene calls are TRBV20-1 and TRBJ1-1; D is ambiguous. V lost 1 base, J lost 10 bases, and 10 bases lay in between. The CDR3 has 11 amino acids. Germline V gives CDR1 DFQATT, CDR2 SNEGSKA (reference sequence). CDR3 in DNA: TGCAGTGCTAGAGGAAGAGACGGAGCTTTCTTT. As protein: CSARGRDGAFF.

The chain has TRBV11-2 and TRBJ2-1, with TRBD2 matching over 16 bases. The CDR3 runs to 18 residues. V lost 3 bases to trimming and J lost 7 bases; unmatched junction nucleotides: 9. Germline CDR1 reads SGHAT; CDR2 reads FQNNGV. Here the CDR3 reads CASSLGLAGGRRVNEQFF. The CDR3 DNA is TGTGCCAGCAGCTTGGGACTAGCGGGAGGGCGCCGGGTGAATGAGCAGTTCTTC.

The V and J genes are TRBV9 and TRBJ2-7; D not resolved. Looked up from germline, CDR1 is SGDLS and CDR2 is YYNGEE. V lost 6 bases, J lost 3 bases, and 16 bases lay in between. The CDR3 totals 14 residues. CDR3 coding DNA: TGTGCCAGCAACGGACCGATGAGTTACTACGAGCAGTACTTC. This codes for CASNGPMSYYEQYF.

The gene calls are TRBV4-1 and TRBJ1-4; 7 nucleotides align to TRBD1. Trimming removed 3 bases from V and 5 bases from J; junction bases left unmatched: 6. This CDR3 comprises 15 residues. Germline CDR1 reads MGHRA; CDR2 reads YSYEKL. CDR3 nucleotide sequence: TGCGCCAGCAGCCACAGGACAGGAGTAAATGAAAAACTGTTTTTT. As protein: CASSHRTGVNEKLFF.

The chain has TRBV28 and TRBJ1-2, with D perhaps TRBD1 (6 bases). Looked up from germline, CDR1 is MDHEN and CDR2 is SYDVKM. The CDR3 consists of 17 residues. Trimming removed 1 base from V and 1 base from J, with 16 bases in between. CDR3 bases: TGTGCCAGCAGTTTATCGCGATCAGGGGCCGTTAACTATGGCTACACCTTC. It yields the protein CASSLSRSGAVNYGYTF.

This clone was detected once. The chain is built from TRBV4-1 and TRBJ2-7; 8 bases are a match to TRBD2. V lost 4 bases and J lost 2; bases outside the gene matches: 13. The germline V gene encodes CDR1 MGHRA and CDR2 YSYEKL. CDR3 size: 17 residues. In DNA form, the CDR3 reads TGCGCCAGCAGCCTGGCACTCAGCGGGAGACACACCTACGAGCAGTACTTC. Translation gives CASSLALSGRHTYEQYF.

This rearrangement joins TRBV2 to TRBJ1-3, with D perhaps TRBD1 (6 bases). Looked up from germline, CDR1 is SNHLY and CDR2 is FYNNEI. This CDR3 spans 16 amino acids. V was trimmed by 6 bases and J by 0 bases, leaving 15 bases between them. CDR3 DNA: TGTGCCAGCAGGGGCCGGACAGTCAGCTCTGGAAACACCATATATTTT. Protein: CASRGRTVSSGNTIYF.

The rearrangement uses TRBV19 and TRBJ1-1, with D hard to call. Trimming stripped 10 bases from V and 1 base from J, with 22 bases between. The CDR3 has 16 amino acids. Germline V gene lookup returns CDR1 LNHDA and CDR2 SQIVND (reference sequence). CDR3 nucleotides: TGTGCCACCTCCCCCCGAGGAGGAGTGGGGAACACTGAAGCTTTCTTT. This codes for CATSPRGGVGNTEAFF.

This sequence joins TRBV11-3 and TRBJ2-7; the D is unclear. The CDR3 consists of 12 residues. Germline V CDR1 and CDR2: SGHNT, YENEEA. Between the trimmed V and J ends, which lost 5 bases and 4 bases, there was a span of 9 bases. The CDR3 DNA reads TGTGCCAGCAGCCCAGGACCTTACGAGCAGTACTTC. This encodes CASSPGPYEQYF.

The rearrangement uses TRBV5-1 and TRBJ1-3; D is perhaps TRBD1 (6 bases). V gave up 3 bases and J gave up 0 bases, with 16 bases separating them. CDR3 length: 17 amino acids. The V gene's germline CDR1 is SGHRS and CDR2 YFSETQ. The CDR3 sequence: CASSYTTGSFSGNTIYF. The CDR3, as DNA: TGCGCCAGCAGCTATACGACAGGTTCCTTCTCTGGAAACACCATATATTTT.

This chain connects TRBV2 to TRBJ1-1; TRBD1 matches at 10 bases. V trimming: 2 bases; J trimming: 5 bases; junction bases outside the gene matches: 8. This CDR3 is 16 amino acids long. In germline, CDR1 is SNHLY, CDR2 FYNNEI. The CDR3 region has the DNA TGTGCCAGCAGTGAAACCGGGACAGGGGTAAGGACTGAAGCTTTCTTT. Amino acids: CASSETGTGVRTEAFF.